One sample yielded the 20 T cell receptor beta chains listed below, sequenced in a study of blood T cells in healthy people across ages. The second PCR ran roughly 7 to 12 cycles with a sample-barcoded 5' primer and J-beta primers. MiXCR, run by TCRdb on the 5' RACE reads, gives a single entry per CDR3 protein. Seen here are over a million distinct CDR3 sequences, about 42% observed once, and the top ten hold roughly 3.7%. The sequencing input was blood. All receptors derive from a young woman in good health.

The sample holds a few counts of this clonotype. The genes are TRBV20-1 and TRBJ2-3; no reliable D call. There are 12 residues in the CDR3. Per the germline V gene, CDR1 is DFQATT and CDR2 is SNEGSKA (reference sequence). V lost 5 bases to trimming and J lost 7 bases, with 13 bases between them. The chain's CDR3 is CSAASPTHTQYF. In DNA, the CDR3 is TGCAGTGCTGCAAGCCCGACTCATACGCAGTATTTT.

This clonotype showed up just a few times. V usage is TRBV10-3 and J usage is TRBJ1-1, with TRBD1 matching 8 bases. This CDR3 comprises 15 residues. The junction had 4 bases not matched to a gene; V was cut back by 3 bases and J by 1 base. CDR1 is ENHRY, CDR2 SYGVKD, per germline. Here the CDR3 reads CAISDPGGGNTEAFF. The CDR3 region has the DNA TGTGCCATCAGTGACCCAGGGGGCGGGAACACTGAAGCTTTCTTT.

This clonotype turned up a few times. The J gene is TRBJ2-1, the V gene TRBV5-1; unclear D gene. Germline V gene data show CDR1 as SGHRS and CDR2 as YFSETQ. The CDR3 spans 12 residues. V lost 4 bases and J 5 bases, leaving 7 bases between the germline ends. In DNA, the CDR3 is TGCGCCAGCAGCCATACAAACAATGAGCAGTTCTTC. The encoded protein is CASSHTNNEQFF.

The chain combines TRBV20-1 with TRBJ2-3, with no clear D. This CDR3 region has 14 residues. CDR1 DFQATT and CDR2 SNEGSKA come from the germline V gene (reference sequence). The V gene lost 3 bases and the J gene lost 0 bases, with 10 bases spanning the gap. The CDR3 loop is CSARRSTSTDTQYF. As DNA, the CDR3 is TGCAGTGCTAGGCGGTCTACTAGCACAGATACGCAGTATTTT.

The CDR3 bases are TGTGCCAGCAGTTTATCGAGAACAGCGGGGGGCCATGGTACGCAGTATTTT. This translates into CASSLSRTAGGHGTQYF. J is TRBJ2-3 and V is TRBV27; 9 positions match TRBD2. The CDR3 consists of 17 residues. J was trimmed by 8 bases and V by 0 bases; bases with no gene match: 12. In germline, CDR1 is MNHEY, CDR2 SMNVEV (reference sequence).

Only a few counts were recorded for this clonotype. J is TRBJ2-3 and V is TRBV6-2 or TRBV6-3; 9 nucleotides line up with TRBD2. With 7 bases clipped from V and 0 bases from J, the junction kept 11 bases outside the gene matches. This CDR3 has 17 amino acids. Germline CDR1 and CDR2: MNHEY and SVGEGT. CDR3 nucleotides: TGTGCCAGCAACGCAAGGAGGCTAGCGGGGAGCACAGATACGCAGTATTTT. As protein: CASNARRLAGSTDTQYF.

V and J are TRBV27 and TRBJ2-1; 7 bases fit TRBD1. The CDR3 loop spans 16 amino acids. Germline CDR1 and CDR2: MNHEY and SMNVEV (reference sequence). V trimming: 5 bases; J trimming: 6 bases; junction bases outside the gene matches: 13. The CDR3 region has the DNA TGTGCCAGCAGTCCCCCATCCAGGGGGACCTTCAATGAGCAGTTCTTC. Translating gives CASSPPSRGTFNEQFF.

The rearrangement joins TRBV29-1 to TRBJ1-2; 7 nucleotides line up with TRBD1. There are 14 residues in the CDR3. From germline, CDR1 is SQVTM and CDR2 ANQGSEA. The ends lost 5 bases at V and 6 bases at J; junction bases unmatched: 12. CDR3 loop: CSVIRIGTADGYTF. The CDR3 nucleotides read TGCAGCGTTATAAGAATCGGGACAGCCGATGGCTACACCTTC.

This clonotype came up a few times. The CDR3 region has the DNA TGTGCCAGCAGTGAGGGGGCCGGTAATGAAAAACTGTTTTTT. It is translated as CASSEGAGNEKLFF. The chain couples TRBV25-1 to TRBJ1-4; tentatively, D is TRBD1 (6 bases). In germline, CDR1 is MGHDK, CDR2 SYGVNS. This CDR3 is 14 amino acids long. Trimming took off 3 bases at V and 4 bases at J, with 9 bases between the two ends.

The chain is built from TRBV20-1 and TRBJ2-3; no firm D call. Germline loops: CDR1 DFQATT, CDR2 SNEGSKA (reference sequence). Trimming removed 1 base at V and 5 bases at J, with 10 bases between. The CDR3 totals 13 residues. CDR3 sequence reads: CSARARIGDTQYF. For the CDR3, the DNA is TGCAGTGCTAGAGCCCGTATTGGAGATACGCAGTATTTT.

This chain links TRBV20-1 with TRBJ2-3, with D perhaps matching TRBD2 (6 bases). Between the trimmed V and J ends, which lost 5 bases and 0 bases, there was a span of 15 bases. Germline-derived CDR1 and CDR2 are DFQATT and SNEGSKA (reference sequence). This CDR3 has 15 residues. The chain's CDR3 is CSAFSFGSSTDTQYF. The DNA for the CDR3 is TGCAGTGCTTTTTCTTTCGGGAGTAGCACAGATACGCAGTATTTT.

The V gene is TRBV4-3, the J gene TRBJ2-7; 9 bases are shared with TRBD1. The junction had 8 bases not matched to a gene; V was cut back by 11 bases and J by 0 bases. The CDR3 is 14 amino acids. The germline CDR1 and CDR2 sequences are LGHNA and YSLEER. CDR3 protein: CADADRGASYEQYF. CDR3 nucleotide sequence: TGCGCCGACGCGGACAGGGGAGCCTCCTACGAGCAGTACTTC.

The chain couples TRBV20-1 to TRBJ1-2, with 8 bases aligning to TRBD1. Germline assignment: CDR1 DFQATT and CDR2 SNEGSKA (reference sequence). After removal of 3 bases from V and 0 bases from J, the junction contained 9 bases not matched to a gene. The CDR3 spans 16 residues. CDR3 loop: CSARPTDRETNYGYTF. CDR3 sequence (DNA): TGCAGTGCTAGGCCTACGGACAGGGAGACTAACTATGGCTACACCTTC.

The chain has TRBV6-5 and TRBJ2-2; D ambiguous. V was cut by 5 bases and J by 2 bases, with 9 bases left in between. Germline CDR1 reads MNHEY; CDR2 reads SVGAGI. The CDR3 has 14 amino acids. CDR3 loop: CASSPVVNTGELFF. DNA for the CDR3: TGTGCCAGCAGTCCCGTGGTAAACACCGGGGAGCTGTTTTTT.

The V gene is TRBV7-9, the J gene TRBJ2-5, with 7 bases fitting TRBD1. J was trimmed by 5 bases and V by 4 bases; bases with no gene match: 10. The CDR3 sequence is 15 residues long. Germline V gene data show CDR1 as SEHNR and CDR2 as FQNEAQ (reference sequence). This CDR3 reads CASSSPPTGIETQYF. DNA of the CDR3: TGTGCCAGCAGCTCGCCCCCGACAGGGATTGAGACCCAGTACTTC.

CDR3 coding DNA: TGCAGTGCTAGACAGGGGAGTCAGCCCCAGCATTTT. Encoded protein: CSARQGSQPQHF. The chain couples TRBV20-1 to TRBJ1-5, with D perhaps TRBD1 (6 bases). The CDR3 is 12 residues long. CDR1 and CDR2 from the germline V gene are DFQATT and SNEGSKA (reference sequence). With 2 bases removed from V and 6 bases from J, the gap between germline ends came to 8 bases.

V usage is TRBV7-2 and J usage is TRBJ2-1, with TRBD2 identical over 7 bases. The germline V gene has CDR1 SGHTA and CDR2 FQGNSA. The J segment lost 7 bases and the V segment lost 5 bases, leaving 11 bases of the junction unmatched. The CDR3 is made up of 15 amino acids. Written as DNA, the CDR3 is TGTGCCAGCAGCCTAAAAGGACTAGTAATGAATGAGCAGTTCTTC. Protein sequence: CASSLKGLVMNEQFF.

The CDR3 loop reads CASSSGQGAGGYTF. The CDR3 coding sequence is TGTGCCAGCAGTTCCGGACAGGGGGCAGGAGGCTACACCTTC. This chain joins TRBV12-3 or TRBV12-4 and TRBJ1-2; 11 positions agree with TRBD1. V was clipped by 4 bases and J by 8 bases; unmatched bases: 6. CDR3 size: 14 residues.

This clonotype was observed a few times. This chain links TRBV28 with TRBJ2-1, with D perhaps matching TRBD2 (6 bases). Trimming pared 1 base from V and 0 bases from J, leaving 16 bases between. CDR1 is MDHEN, CDR2 SYDVKM, per germline. The CDR3 is 18 residues long. For the CDR3, the DNA is TGTGCCAGCAGTTTATTCGGTAGGGTCGGGAGCTCCTACAATGAGCAGTTCTTC. This gives the protein CASSLFGRVGSSYNEQFF.

This chain joins TRBV15 and TRBJ2-3; D not certain. Germline assignment: CDR1 LNHNV and CDR2 YYDKDF (reference sequence). Deletions cut 3 bases from V and 11 bases from J, with 12 bases between. The CDR3 loop spans 12 amino acids. Written as DNA, the CDR3 is TGTGCCACCAGCAGTTCCGGTCTTCAGCAGTATTTT. It translates to CATSSSGLQQYF.